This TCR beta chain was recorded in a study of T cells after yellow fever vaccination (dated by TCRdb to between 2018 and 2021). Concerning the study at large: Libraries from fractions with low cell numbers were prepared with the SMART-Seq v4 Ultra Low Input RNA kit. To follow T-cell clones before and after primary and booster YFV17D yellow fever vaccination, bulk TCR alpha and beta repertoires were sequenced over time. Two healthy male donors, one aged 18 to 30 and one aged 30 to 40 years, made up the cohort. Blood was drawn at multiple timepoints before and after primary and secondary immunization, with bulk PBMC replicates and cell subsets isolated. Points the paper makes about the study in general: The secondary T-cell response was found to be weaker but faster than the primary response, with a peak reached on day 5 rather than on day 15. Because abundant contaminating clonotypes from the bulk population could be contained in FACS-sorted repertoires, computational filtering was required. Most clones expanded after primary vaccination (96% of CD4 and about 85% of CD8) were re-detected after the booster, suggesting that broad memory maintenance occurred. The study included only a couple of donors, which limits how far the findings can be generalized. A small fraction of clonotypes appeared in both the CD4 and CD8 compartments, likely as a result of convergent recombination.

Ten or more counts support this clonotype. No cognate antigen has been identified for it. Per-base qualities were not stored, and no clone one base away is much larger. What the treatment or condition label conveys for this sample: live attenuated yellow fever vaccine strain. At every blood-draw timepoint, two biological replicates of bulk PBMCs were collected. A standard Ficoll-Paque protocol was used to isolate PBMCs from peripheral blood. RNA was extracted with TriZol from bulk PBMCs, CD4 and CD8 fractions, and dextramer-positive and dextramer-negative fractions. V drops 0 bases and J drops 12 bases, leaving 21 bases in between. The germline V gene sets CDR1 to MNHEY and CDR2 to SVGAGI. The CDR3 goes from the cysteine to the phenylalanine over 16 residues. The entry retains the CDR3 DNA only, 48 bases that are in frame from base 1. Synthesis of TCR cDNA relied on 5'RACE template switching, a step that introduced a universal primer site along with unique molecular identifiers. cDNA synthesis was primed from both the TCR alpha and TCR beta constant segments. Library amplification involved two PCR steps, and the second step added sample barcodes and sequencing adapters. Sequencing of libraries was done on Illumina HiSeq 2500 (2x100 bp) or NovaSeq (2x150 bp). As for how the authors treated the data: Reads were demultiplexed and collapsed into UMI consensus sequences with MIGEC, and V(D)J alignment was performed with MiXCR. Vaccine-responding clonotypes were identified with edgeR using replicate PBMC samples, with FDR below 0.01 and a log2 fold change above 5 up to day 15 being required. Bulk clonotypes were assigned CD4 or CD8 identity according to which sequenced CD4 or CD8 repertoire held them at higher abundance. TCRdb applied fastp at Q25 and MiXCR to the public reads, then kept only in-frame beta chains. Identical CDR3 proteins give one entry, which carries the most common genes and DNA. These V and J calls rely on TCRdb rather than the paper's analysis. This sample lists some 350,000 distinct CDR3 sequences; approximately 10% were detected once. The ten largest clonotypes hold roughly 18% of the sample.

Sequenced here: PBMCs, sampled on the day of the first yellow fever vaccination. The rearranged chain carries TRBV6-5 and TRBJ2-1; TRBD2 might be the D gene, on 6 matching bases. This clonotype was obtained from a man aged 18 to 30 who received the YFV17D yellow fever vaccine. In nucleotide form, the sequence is TGTGCCAGCAGTTACTCGATGAGGGTGGTCGGGCGGGGGCAGTTCTTC. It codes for CASSYSMRVVGRGQFF.